What follows describes a single T cell receptor beta chain. This CDR3 has 15 amino acids. The germline V gene encodes CDR1 KGHSH and CDR2 LQKENI. The trim removed 1 base at V and 13 bases at J, leaving 11 bases unmatched. This sample is drawn from a study of blood T cell repertoires in COVID-19. As for the study in general: The origin of the acute and convalescent COVID-19 samples was the United States, Italy and Spain. T cells, B-cell-depleted T cells, or PBMCs provided the cDNA or gDNA that served as material.

In the source study's methods: Estimation of nucleated cell counts was performed using reference gene primer amplification. Method: immunoSEQ multiplex PCR; TCRdb's copy keeps in-frame clones and lacks some. That table is the source of V, J and clone size, and D and trimming were worked out from the DNA. The sample contains around 85,000 clones, around 90% of which appear only once. The receptor was isolated from a man between 60 and 70 years old with acute or convalescent COVID-19. The sample consisted of peripheral blood. The gene calls are TRBV18 and TRBJ1-4; 8 bases are shared with TRBD1. The CDR3 sequence is CASSPRPGGDGGLFF. The CDR3 region has the DNA TGTGCCAGCTCACCACGTCCAGGGGGCGACGGGGGACTGTTTTTT.